Each of the 10 T cell receptor beta chains below was sequenced from the same sample in a study of blood T cells in healthy people across ages. Primed by a sample-barcoded 5' primer and a J-beta primer mix, a second PCR proceeded for about 7 to 11 cycles. MiXCR, applied by TCRdb to the 5' RACE reads, yields one record per CDR3 protein. This sample has 800,000 to 950,000 distinct CDR3 sequences, with about 27% found just once. This sample was also put to use in a study of T cells of mothers and their children.

Sequencing used blood. The receptors originated from a woman aged 40 to 49 in good health.

For the CDR3, the DNA is TGTGCCAGCAGTTTCAAGGCGGCCGTTACTAACTATGGCTACACCTTC. Protein product: CASSFKAAVTNYGYTF. The chain is built from TRBV12-3 or TRBV12-4 and TRBJ1-2; D is unresolved. V dropped 3 bases and J dropped 0 bases, with 14 bases sitting between them. This CDR3 is built from 16 residues.

A single count supports this clonotype. A read error may explain this, as a much larger clone is one base away. The chain is built from TRBV5-1 and TRBJ2-5; 9 positions agree with TRBD1. Trimming removed 3 bases from V and 11 bases from J; junction bases left unmatched: 14. The CDR3 is 15 residues long. CDR1 is SGHRS, CDR2 YFSETQ, per germline. The DNA of the CDR3 is TGCGCCAGCAGCTCACAGGGGGCTTCTAGGAATGAGCAGTACTTC. It yields the protein CASSSQGASRNEQYF.

This clonotype was observed a handful of times. This chain connects TRBV7-6 to TRBJ1-5; weak D call: TRBD1 (5 bases). The CDR3 sequence is 14 residues long. The V gene's germline CDR1 is SGHVS and CDR2 FNYEAQ. The ends were cut back, 1 base at V and 6 bases at J, with 10 bases in the middle. Here the CDR3 reads CASSLDEGSQPQHF. CDR3 sequence (DNA): TGTGCCAGCAGCTTAGACGAGGGGTCTCAGCCCCAGCATTTT.

This clonotype was seen repeatedly, ten times or more. The chain links TRBV5-1 to TRBJ2-7, with TRBD1 matching 8 bases. Germline CDR1 and CDR2: SGHRS and YFSETQ. V lost 4 bases to trimming and J lost 7 bases; unmatched junction nucleotides: 10. The CDR3 spans 14 residues. The CDR3 spells CASSDPGQGGEQYF. Here the CDR3 DNA reads TGCGCCAGCAGCGACCCCGGACAGGGCGGAGAGCAGTACTTC.

The chain carries TRBV5-4 and TRBJ2-1, with 12 nucleotides matching TRBD2. This CDR3 region has 15 residues. Germline V CDR1 and CDR2: SGHNT, YYREEE (reference sequence). V shed 4 bases and J 7 bases; nucleotides not matched to a gene: 6. CDR3 sequence: CASSHGLAGSNEQFF. The CDR3 DNA reads TGTGCCAGCAGCCATGGACTAGCGGGGAGTAATGAGCAGTTCTTC.

This clonotype was seen more than once but under ten times. This sequence joins TRBV4-2 and TRBJ2-4, with 12 bases identical to TRBD2. Germline lookup yields CDR1 LGHNA and CDR2 YNFKEQ. CDR3 length: 22 residues. The junction had 15 bases not matched to a gene; V was cut back by 0 bases and J by 0 bases. The CDR3 sequence is CASSQDPPAGLAGRGAKNIQYF. The CDR3, as DNA: TGTGCCAGCAGCCAAGACCCACCCGCTGGACTAGCGGGGAGAGGAGCCAAAAACATTCAGTACTTC.

This clonotype was seen more than once but under ten times. V gene TRBV7-2 combines with J gene TRBJ1-2, with D maybe TRBD1 (5 bases). From germline, CDR1 is SGHTA and CDR2 FQGNSA. V was clipped by 1 base and J by 9 bases, with 15 bases between them. The CDR3 length is 14 residues. CDR3 in amino acids: CASSLDGATVSYTF. The CDR3 bases are TGTGCCAGCAGCTTAGATGGGGCCACAGTAAGCTACACCTTC.

This chain joins TRBV12-3 or TRBV12-4 and TRBJ2-5; TRBD1 matches 8 bases. V was clipped by 0 bases and J by 5 bases; unmatched bases: 2. This CDR3 has 14 amino acids. Here the CDR3 reads CASSLADRDETQYF. The DNA of the CDR3 is TGTGCCAGCAGTTTAGCGGACAGGGATGAGACCCAGTACTTC.

Turning to this clonotype: Being one base from a much bigger clone, this may be a read error. This sequence joins TRBV5-1 and TRBJ2-4; D remains ambiguous. This CDR3 comprises 12 residues. CDR1 and CDR2 (germline): SGHRS, YFSETQ. CDR3 sequence: CASKDAKNIQDF. CDR3 coding DNA: TGCGCCAGCAAGGACGCCAAAAACATTCAGGACTTC.

The chain is built from TRBV15 and TRBJ2-6; tentatively, D is TRBD1 (5 bases). This CDR3 spans 16 amino acids. Trimming took off 1 base at V and 2 bases at J, with 9 bases between the two ends. Germline V lookup: CDR1 LNHNV, CDR2 YYDKDF (reference sequence). The CDR3 coding sequence is TGTGCCACCAGCAGAGGGTACAGGACTGGGGCCAACGTCCTGACTTTC. Translating gives CATSRGYRTGANVLTF.